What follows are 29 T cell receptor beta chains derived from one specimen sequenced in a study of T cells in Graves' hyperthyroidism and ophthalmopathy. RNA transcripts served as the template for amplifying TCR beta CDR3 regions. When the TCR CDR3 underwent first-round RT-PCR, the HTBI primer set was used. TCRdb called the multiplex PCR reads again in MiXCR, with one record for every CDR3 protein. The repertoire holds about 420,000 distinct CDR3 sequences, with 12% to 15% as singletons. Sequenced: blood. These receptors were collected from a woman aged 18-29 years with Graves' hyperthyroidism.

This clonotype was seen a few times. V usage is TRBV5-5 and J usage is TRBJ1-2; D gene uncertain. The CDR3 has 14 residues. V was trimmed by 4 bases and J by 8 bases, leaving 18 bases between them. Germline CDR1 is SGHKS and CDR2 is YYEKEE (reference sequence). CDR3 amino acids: CASSQDSSGLGYTF. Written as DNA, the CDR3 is TGTGCCAGCAGCCAAGATAGTTCCGGGCTGGGCTACACCTTC.

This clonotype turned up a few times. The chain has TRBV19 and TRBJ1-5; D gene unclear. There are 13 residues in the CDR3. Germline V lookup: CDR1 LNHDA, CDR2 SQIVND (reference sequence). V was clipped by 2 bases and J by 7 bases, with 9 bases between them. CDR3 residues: CASSILLGQPQHF. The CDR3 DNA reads TGTGCCAGTAGTATACTCCTGGGCCAGCCCCAGCATTTT. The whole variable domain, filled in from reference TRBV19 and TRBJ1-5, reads DGGITQSPKYLFRKEGQNVTLSCEQNLNHDAMYWYRQDPGQGLRLIYYSQIVNDFQKGDIAEGYSVSREKKESFPLTVTSAQKNPTAFYLCASSILLGQPQHFGDGTRLSIL.

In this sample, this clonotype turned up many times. The chain's CDR3 is CASSLSGVYTEAFF. The CDR3 nucleotides read TGTGCCAGCAGCTTATCAGGGGTATACACTGAAGCTTTCTTT. The rearrangement joins TRBV7-2 to TRBJ1-1, with a weak D call TRBD1 (6 bases). The CDR3 extends over 14 amino acids. Per germline, CDR1 SGHTA and CDR2 FQGNSA. Between the trimmed V and J ends, which lost 2 bases and 3 bases, there was a span of 10 bases.

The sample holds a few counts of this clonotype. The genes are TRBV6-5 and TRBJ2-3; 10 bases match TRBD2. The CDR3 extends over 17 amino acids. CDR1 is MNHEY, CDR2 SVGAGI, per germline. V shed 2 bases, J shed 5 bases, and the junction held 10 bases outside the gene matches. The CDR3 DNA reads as TGTGCCAGCAGTTACAGTTTAGGACTAGCGGAAAAAGATACGCAGTATTTT. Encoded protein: CASSYSLGLAEKDTQYF.

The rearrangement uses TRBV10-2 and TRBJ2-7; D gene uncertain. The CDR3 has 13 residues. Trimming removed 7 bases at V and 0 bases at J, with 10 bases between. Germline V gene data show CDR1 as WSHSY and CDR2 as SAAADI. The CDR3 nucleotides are TGCGCCAGCAAATCCCCTGACTCCTACGAGCAGTACTTC. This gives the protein CASKSPDSYEQYF.

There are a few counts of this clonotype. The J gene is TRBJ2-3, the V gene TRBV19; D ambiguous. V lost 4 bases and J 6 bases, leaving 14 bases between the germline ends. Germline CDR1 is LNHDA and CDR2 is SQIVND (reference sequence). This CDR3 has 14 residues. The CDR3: CASSTIRGVDTQYF. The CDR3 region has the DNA TGTGCCAGTAGTACAATCCGCGGAGTGGATACGCAGTATTTT.

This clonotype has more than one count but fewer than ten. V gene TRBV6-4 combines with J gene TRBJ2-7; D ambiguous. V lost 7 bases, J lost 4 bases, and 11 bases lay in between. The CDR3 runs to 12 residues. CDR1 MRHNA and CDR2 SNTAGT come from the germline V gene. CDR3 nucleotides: TGTGCCAGCATCGCCCTCAGGTACGAGCAGTACTTC. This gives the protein CASIALRYEQYF.

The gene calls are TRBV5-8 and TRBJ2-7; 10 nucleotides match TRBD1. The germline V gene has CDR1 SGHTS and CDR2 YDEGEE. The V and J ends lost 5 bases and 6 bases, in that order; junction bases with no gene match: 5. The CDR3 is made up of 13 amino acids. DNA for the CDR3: TGTGCCAGCAGACCGGGACAGGGGAGCGAGCAGTACTTC. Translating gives CASRPGQGSEQYF.

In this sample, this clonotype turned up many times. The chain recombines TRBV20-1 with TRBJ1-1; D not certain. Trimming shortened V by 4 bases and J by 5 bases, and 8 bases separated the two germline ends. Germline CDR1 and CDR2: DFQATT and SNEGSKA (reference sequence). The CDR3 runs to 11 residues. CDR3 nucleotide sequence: TGCAGTGCTACCCGGAGGACTGAAGCTTTCTTT. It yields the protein CSATRRTEAFF.

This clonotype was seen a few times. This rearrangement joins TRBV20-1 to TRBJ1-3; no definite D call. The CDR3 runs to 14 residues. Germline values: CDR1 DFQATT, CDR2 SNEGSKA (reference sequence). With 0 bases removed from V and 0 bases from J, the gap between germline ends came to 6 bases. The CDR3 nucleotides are TGCAGTGCTAGAGATCATAACTCTGGAAACACCATATATTTT. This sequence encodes CSARDHNSGNTIYF.

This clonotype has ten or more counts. CDR3 bases: TGTGCCAGCAGCCAGACAGGGAAGGACTACGAGCAGTACTTC. Residues: CASSQTGKDYEQYF. The V and J genes are TRBV12-3 or TRBV12-4 and TRBJ2-7; 7 positions match TRBD1. The ends lost 6 bases at V and 3 bases at J; junction bases unmatched: 8. CDR3 size: 14 residues.

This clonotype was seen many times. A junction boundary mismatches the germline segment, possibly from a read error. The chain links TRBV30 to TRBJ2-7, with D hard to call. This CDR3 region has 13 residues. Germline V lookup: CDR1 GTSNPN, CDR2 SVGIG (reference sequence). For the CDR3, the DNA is TGTGCCTGGGGTGTTTTGCCAGGCTACGAGCAGTACTTC. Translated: CAWGVLPGYEQYF.

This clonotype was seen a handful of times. The CDR3 region has the DNA TGTGCCTGGAGTCTCTTCGCGGCAAACACCGGGGAGCTGTTTTTT. This sequence encodes CAWSLFAANTGELFF. The rearrangement uses TRBV30 and TRBJ2-2; D is unclear. The ends were cut back, 2 bases at V and 2 bases at J, with 12 bases in the middle. This CDR3 comprises 15 residues. The germline V gene encodes CDR1 GTSNPN and CDR2 SVGIG (reference sequence).

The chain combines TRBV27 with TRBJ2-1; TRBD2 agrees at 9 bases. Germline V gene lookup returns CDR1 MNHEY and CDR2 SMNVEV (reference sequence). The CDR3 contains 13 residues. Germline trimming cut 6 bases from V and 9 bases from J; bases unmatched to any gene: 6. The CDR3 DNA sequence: TGTGCCAGCAGGACTAGCGGCAGGCCTGAGCAGTTCTTC. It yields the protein CASRTSGRPEQFF.

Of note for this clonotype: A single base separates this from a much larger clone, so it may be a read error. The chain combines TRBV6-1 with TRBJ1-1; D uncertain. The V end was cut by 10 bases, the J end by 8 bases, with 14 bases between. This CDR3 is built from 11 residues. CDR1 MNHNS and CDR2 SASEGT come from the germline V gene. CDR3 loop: CANSVGREAFF. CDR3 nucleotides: TGTGCCAACAGCGTCGGGAGGGAAGCTTTCTTT.

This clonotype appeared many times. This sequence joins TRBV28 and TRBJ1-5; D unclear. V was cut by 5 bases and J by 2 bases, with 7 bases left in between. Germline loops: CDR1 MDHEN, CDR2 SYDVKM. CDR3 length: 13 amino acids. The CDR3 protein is CASSLLGNQPQHF. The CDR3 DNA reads TGTGCCAGCAGTCTTCTAGGCAATCAGCCCCAGCATTTT.

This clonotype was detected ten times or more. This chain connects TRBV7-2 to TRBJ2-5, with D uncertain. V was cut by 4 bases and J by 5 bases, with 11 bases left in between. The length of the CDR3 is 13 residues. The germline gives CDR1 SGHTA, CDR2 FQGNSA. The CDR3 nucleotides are TGTGCCAGCAGCTCCTCCCCCTCGGAGACCCAGTACTTC. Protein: CASSSSPSETQYF.

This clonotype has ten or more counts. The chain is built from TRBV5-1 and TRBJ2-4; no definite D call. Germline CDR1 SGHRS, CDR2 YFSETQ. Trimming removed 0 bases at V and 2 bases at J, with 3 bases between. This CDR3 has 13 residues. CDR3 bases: TGCGCCAGCAGCTTGGGCCCCAAAAACATTCAGTACTTC. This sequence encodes CASSLGPKNIQYF.

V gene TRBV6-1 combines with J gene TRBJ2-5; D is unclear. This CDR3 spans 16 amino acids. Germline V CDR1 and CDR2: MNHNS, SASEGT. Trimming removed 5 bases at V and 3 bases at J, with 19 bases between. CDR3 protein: CASSLYGLLEEETQYF. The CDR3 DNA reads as TGTGCCAGCAGTCTTTACGGGTTGTTGGAAGAAGAGACCCAGTACTTC.

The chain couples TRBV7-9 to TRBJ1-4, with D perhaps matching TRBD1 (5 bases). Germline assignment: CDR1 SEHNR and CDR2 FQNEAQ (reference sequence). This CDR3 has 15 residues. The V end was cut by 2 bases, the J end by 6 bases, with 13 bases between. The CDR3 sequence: CASSLSGTEDEKLFF. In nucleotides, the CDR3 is TGTGCCAGCAGCTTATCCGGGACTGAGGATGAAAAACTGTTTTTT.

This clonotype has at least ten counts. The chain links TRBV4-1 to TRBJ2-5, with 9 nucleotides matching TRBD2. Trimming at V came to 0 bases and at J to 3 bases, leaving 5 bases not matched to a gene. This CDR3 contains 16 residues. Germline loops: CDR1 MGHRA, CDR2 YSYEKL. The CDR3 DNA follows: TGCGCCAGCAGCCAAGATGGTAGCGGGAGAGAAGAGACCCAGTACTTC. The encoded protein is CASSQDGSGREETQYF.

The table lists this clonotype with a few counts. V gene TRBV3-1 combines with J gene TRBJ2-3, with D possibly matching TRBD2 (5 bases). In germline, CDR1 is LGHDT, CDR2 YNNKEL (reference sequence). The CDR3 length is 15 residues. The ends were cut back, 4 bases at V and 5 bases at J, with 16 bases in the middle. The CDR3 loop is CASSLNSLVRDTQYF. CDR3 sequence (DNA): TGTGCCAGCAGCCTCAACTCACTAGTTCGAGATACGCAGTATTTT.

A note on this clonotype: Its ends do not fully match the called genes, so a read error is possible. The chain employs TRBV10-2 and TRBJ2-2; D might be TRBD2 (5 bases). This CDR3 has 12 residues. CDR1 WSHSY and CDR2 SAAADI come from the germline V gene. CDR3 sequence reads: CASSGVTGELSF. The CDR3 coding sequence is TGCGCCAGCAGTGGGGTCACCGGGGAGCTGTCTTTT.

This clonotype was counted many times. The CDR3 loop is CASSGTSGRGYEQYF. As DNA, the CDR3 is TGCGCCAGCAGCGGGACTAGCGGGAGAGGGTACGAGCAGTACTTC. V usage is TRBV5-1 and J usage is TRBJ2-7; TRBD2 agrees at 14 bases. CDR1 is SGHRS, CDR2 YFSETQ, per germline. Trimming took 4 bases from V and 4 from J; bases not matched to a gene: 4. The CDR3 has 15 amino acids.

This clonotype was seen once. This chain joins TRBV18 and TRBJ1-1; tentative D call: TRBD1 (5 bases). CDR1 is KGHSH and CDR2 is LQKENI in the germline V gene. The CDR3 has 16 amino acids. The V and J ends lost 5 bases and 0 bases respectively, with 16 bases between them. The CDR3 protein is CASSEGYRNMNTEAFF. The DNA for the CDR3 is TGTGCCAGCTCAGAGGGATACAGGAACATGAACACTGAAGCTTTCTTT.

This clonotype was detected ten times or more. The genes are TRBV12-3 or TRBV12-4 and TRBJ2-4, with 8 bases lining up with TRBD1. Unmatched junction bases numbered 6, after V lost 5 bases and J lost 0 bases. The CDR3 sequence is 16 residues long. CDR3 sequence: CASSRQGILAKNIQYF. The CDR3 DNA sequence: TGTGCCAGCAGTAGACAGGGGATTTTAGCCAAAAACATTCAGTACTTC.

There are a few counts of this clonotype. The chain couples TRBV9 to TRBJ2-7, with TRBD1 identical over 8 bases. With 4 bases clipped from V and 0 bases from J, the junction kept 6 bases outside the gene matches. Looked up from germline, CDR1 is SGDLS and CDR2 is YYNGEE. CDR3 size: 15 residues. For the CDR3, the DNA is TGTGCCAGCAGCACAGGGACAGGTAGCTCCTACGAGCAGTACTTC. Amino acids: CASSTGTGSSYEQYF.

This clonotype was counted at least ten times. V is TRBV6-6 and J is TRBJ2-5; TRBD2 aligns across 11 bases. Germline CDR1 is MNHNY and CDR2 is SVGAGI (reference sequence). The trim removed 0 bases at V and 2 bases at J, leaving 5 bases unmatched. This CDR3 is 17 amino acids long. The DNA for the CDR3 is TGTGCCAGCAGTTACTCGTTAGCGGGAGGGGAACAAGAGACCCAGTACTTC. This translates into CASSYSLAGGEQETQYF.

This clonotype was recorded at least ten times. CDR3 sequence (DNA): TGTGCCAGCTCACCACGGCTACAGAACAATGAGCAGTTCTTC. Its translation is CASSPRLQNNEQFF. The rearrangement uses TRBV18 and TRBJ2-1; D uncertain. V was clipped by 1 base and J by 5 bases, with 9 bases between them. CDR1 is KGHSH, CDR2 LQKENI, per germline. The CDR3 covers 14 residues.